A single TCR beta chain is shown here with its context. Time point defined: baseline pretreatment blood. Treatment of the sample: 15 Gy SBRT to primary tumor, nephrectomy 4 weeks later. Radiation-treated patients gave blood at baseline, week 2 and week 4. This renal cell carcinoma was of the clear cell type. This entry belongs to a study of radiation and T cells in renal cell carcinoma. Across the study: Nephrectomy followed 15 Gy stereotactic body radiation by 4 weeks.

The table came from immunoSEQ multiplex PCR; TCRdb's copy has only in-frame clones and leaves some out. The data contain roughly 120,000 clones, roughly 80% of them singletons. The sequence derives from a woman aged 55 to 70 with renal cell carcinoma. The material sequenced was blood, taken from a patient whose treatment included radiotherapy and nephrectomy.

CDR3 DNA sequence: TGCGCCAGCAGCGGGCGGCCAGGGCACTATGGCTACACCTTC. Encoded protein: CASSGRPGHYGYTF. The genes are TRBV5-1 and TRBJ1-2, with D maybe TRBD1 (5 bases). Deletions cut 4 bases from V and 3 bases from J, with 13 bases between. This CDR3 is built from 14 residues. Germline CDR1 SGHRS, CDR2 YFSETQ.